This record concerns one T cell receptor beta chain sequence. Its antigen is still unknown. A second PCR of roughly 7 to 11 cycles used a sample-barcoded 5' primer and a J-beta primer mix. Tagging of each cDNA molecule was performed by a template-switch adaptor with 12 random nucleotides. TCRdb redid the calling of the 5' RACE reads with MiXCR, one entry per CDR3 protein. The sample yields about 580,000 distinct CDR3 sequences, 40% to 55% seen once. Extractions gave at least 5 micrograms of total RNA per sample. This entry comes from a study of blood T cells in healthy people across ages. Regarding the study as a whole: Roughly linear age-related decline in beta diversity appeared, significant by age around 38. Estimates of diversity drawn from one million T cells were considered underestimates.

Trimming took 1 base from V and 0 from J, leaving 7 bases between them. The CDR3 covers 15 residues. CDR1 SGDLS and CDR2 YYNGEE come from the germline V gene. The specimen sequenced was blood. The receptor was isolated from a man aged 80 or over in good health. V usage is TRBV9 and J usage is TRBJ2-2, with D unclear. The CDR3 region has the DNA TGTGCCAGCAGCGTACAACGGACGAACACCGGGGAGCTGTTTTTT. Its protein is CASSVQRTNTGELFF.